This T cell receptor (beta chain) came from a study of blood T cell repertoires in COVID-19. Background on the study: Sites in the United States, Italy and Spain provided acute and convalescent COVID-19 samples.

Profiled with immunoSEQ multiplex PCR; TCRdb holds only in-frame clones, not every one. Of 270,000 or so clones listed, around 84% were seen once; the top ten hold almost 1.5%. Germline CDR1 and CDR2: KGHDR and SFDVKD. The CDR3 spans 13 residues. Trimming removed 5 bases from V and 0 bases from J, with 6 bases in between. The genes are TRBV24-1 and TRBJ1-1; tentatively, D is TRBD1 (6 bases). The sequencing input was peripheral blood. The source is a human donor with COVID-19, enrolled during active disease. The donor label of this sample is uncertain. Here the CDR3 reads CATSGDMNTEAFF. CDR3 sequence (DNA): TGTGCCACCAGTGGGGACATGAACACTGAAGCTTTCTTT.